A single sample is the source of the 18 T cell receptor beta chains below, sequenced in a study of blood T cell repertoires in COVID-19. Profiled with immunoSEQ multiplex PCR; TCRdb holds only in-frame clones, not every one. The table lists about 180,000 clones, about four fifths of them singletons. Sample: peripheral blood. These receptor sequences come from a woman in her sixties or seventies with COVID-19, enrolled during active disease.

The rearrangement uses TRBV28 and TRBJ2-1; 8 bases fit TRBD1. Germline V gene sequence: CDR1 MDHEN, CDR2 SYDVKM. J gave up 5 bases and V 7 bases, and 13 bases lay outside the gene matches. The CDR3 extends over 16 amino acids. The CDR3 DNA is TGTGCCAGCACCCATTCGACAGGGGCGCCCCACAATGAGCAGTTCTTC. It specifies CASTHSTGAPHNEQFF.

This clone has more than one count but fewer than ten. The CDR3 coding sequence is TGTGCCAGCAGTGTAGGGGGCACGGGTGAAAAACTGTTTTTT. It encodes CASSVGGTGEKLFF. V usage is TRBV28 and J usage is TRBJ1-4, with TRBD1 identical over 7 bases. CDR1 and CDR2 (germline): MDHEN, SYDVKM. V gave up 5 bases and J gave up 7 bases; unmatched junction bases: 7. This CDR3 comprises 14 residues. The whole variable domain, filled in from reference TRBV28 and TRBJ1-4, reads DVKVTQSSRYLVKRTGEKVFLECVQDMDHENMFWYRQDPGLGLRLIYFSYDVKMKEKGDIPEGYSVSREKKERFSLILESASTNQTSMYLCASSVGGTGEKLFFGSGTQLSVL.

The gene calls are TRBV19 and TRBJ2-3; 7 bases agree with TRBD2. The V and J ends lost 1 base and 1 base, in that order; junction bases with no gene match: 2. The germline V gene has CDR1 LNHDA and CDR2 SQIVND (reference sequence). CDR3 length: 15 amino acids. CDR3 sequence reads: CASSIGLAGTDTQYF. CDR3 in DNA: TGTGCCAGTAGTATAGGTCTAGCGGGCACAGATACGCAGTATTTT. The full variable domain, in which reference TRBV19 and TRBJ2-3 provide the parts outside the CDR3, is DGGITQSPKYLFRKEGQNVTLSCEQNLNHDAMYWYRQDPGQGLRLIYYSQIVNDFQKGDIAEGYSVSREKKESFPLTVTSAQKNPTAFYLCASSIGLAGTDTQYFGPGTRLTVL.

The V call is TRBV28, the J call TRBJ1-6, with 7 bases identical to TRBD1. CDR3 length equals 16 residues. Germline V gives CDR1 MDHEN, CDR2 SYDVKM. V gave up 10 bases and J gave up 0 bases; unmatched junction bases: 9. The DNA of the CDR3 is TGTGCCATCGCGGGACAGTCGAGCTCCTATAATTCACCCCTCCACTTT. Translated: CAIAGQSSSYNSPLHF.

V and J are TRBV6-5 and TRBJ1-1, with a tentative D call TRBD1 (5 bases). V shed 0 bases and J shed 3 bases, with 14 bases lying between them. The CDR3 runs to 16 residues. Per the germline V gene, CDR1 is MNHEY and CDR2 is SVGAGI. CDR3 bases: TGTGCCAGCAGTTACTCCCGGACAAGGAGAGACACTGAAGCTTTCTTT. Residues: CASSYSRTRRDTEAFF.

The genes are TRBV28 and TRBJ1-2; no reliable D call. There are 14 residues in the CDR3. V was pared by 6 bases and J by 9 bases, with 20 bases between. Per germline, CDR1 MDHEN and CDR2 SYDVKM. CDR3 in DNA: TGTGCCAGCAGCCCCCGCGGGGTGGAGAAGAGCTACACCTTC. The encoded protein is CASSPRGVEKSYTF.

In its sample, this clone was seen a few times. The CDR3 DNA reads TGTGCCAGCAGCTCGGCTAGCGATGCCTACGAGCAGTACTTC. Translation gives CASSSASDAYEQYF. V usage is TRBV7-2 and J usage is TRBJ2-7; D possibly corresponds to TRBD2 (6 bases). CDR1 SGHTA and CDR2 FQGNSA come from the germline V gene. With 4 bases removed from V and 2 bases from J, the gap between germline ends came to 12 bases. The CDR3 is 14 residues long.

The sample holds a few counts of this clone. The rearrangement uses TRBV7-2 and TRBJ1-6, with D unresolved. The CDR3 consists of 13 residues. The germline V gene encodes CDR1 SGHTA and CDR2 FQGNSA. The germline V and J ends were trimmed by 8 bases and 2 bases, with 7 bases remaining between them. Written as DNA, the CDR3 is TGTGCCAGCCAGGCACCCTATAATTCACCCCTCCACTTT. The encoded protein is CASQAPYNSPLHF. The complete variable domain, with remaining parts taken from reference TRBV7-2 and TRBJ1-6, reads GAGVSQSPSNKVTEKGKDVELRCDPISGHTALYWYRQSLGQGLEFLIYFQGNSAPDKSGLPSDRFSAERTGGSVSTLTIQRTQQEDSAVYLCASQAPYNSPLHFGNGTRLTVT.

The rearrangement uses TRBV24-1 and TRBJ2-3; TRBD1 might be the D (5 bases). Germline V gives CDR1 KGHDR, CDR2 SFDVKD. CDR3 length: 11 amino acids. Trimming took off 7 bases at V and 6 bases at J, with 7 bases between the two ends. CDR3 amino acids: CATSHRDTQYF. In DNA form, the CDR3 reads TGTGCCACCAGCCACAGGGATACGCAGTATTTT.

The V call is TRBV5-4, the J call TRBJ2-5; possibly TRBD2 for D (7 bases). Germline CDR1 and CDR2: SGHNT and YYREEE (reference sequence). The CDR3 runs to 15 residues. Trimming cost V 9 bases and J 4 bases, with 22 bases left between them. As DNA, the CDR3 is TGTGCCAAATCTCAGGGTGGGGGGGCGACAGAGACCCAGTACTTC. Protein sequence: CAKSQGGGATETQYF.

This chain uses TRBV4-1 with TRBJ2-5; D not certain. The CDR3 extends over 17 amino acids. Germline values: CDR1 MGHRA, CDR2 YSYEKL. V was trimmed by 0 bases and J by 1 base, leaving 15 bases between them. The CDR3, as DNA: TGCGCCAGCAGCCAAGAACGGGTCAGCTCCTCCCAAGAGACCCAGTACTTC. Its translation: CASSQERVSSSQETQYF.

This chain connects TRBV28 to TRBJ2-1; D is unclear. Germline V gene sequence: CDR1 MDHEN, CDR2 SYDVKM. V lost 6 bases and J 12 bases, leaving 15 bases between the germline ends. The CDR3 is 12 residues long. The CDR3 coding sequence is TGTGCCAGCAGCCAGACTCCGAGATCGCAGTTCTTC. Translation: CASSQTPRSQFF.

The chain links TRBV5-1 to TRBJ2-1, with TRBD2 identical over 7 bases. Germline assignment: CDR1 SGHRS and CDR2 YFSETQ. The CDR3 loop spans 16 amino acids. V lost 2 bases, J lost 7 bases, and 12 bases stayed unmatched. The CDR3 nucleotides are TGCGCCAGCAGCTTCTATTTAGCGGGCCGTCTGAATGAGCAGTTCTTC. It yields the protein CASSFYLAGRLNEQFF. Looking up the rest from reference TRBV5-1 and TRBJ2-1 gives the full variable domain: KAGVTQTPRYLIKTRGQQVTLSCSPISGHRSVSWYQQTPGQGLQFLFEYFSETQRNKGNFPGRFSGRQFSNSRSEMNVSTLELGDSALYLCASSFYLAGRLNEQFFGPGTRLTVL.

The chain links TRBV27 to TRBJ1-5; D is perhaps TRBD1 (6 bases). CDR1 is MNHEY and CDR2 is SMNVEV in the germline V gene (reference sequence). CDR3 length: 14 residues. The V and J ends lost 2 bases and 6 bases respectively, with 11 bases between them. CDR3 coding DNA: TGTGCCAGCAGTTTAGGGGAAGGGGGTCAGCCCCAGCATTTT. This translates into CASSLGEGGQPQHF.

This chain links TRBV29-1 with TRBJ2-2; tentative D call: TRBD2 (6 bases). This CDR3 comprises 16 residues. V lost 5 bases, J lost 1 base, and 17 bases lay in between. Germline CDR1 SQVTM, CDR2 ANQGSEA. CDR3 nucleotide sequence: TGCAGCGTTTCGAAGGGCGGGACGAAGAACACCGGGGAGCTGTTTTTT. Protein: CSVSKGGTKNTGELFF.

The rearrangement uses TRBV7-8 and TRBJ1-2; D remains ambiguous. Germline values: CDR1 SGHVS, CDR2 FQNEAQ. Between the trimmed V and J ends, which lost 1 base and 6 bases, there was a span of 9 bases. This CDR3 comprises 13 residues. CDR3 nucleotides: TGTGCCAGCAGCTTAGATTCGAGGGATGGCTACACCTTC. Its translation is CASSLDSRDGYTF.

The V gene is TRBV19, the J gene TRBJ2-7; TRBD2 aligns across 8 bases. With 7 bases clipped from V and 6 bases from J, the junction kept 11 bases outside the gene matches. CDR3 length equals 14 residues. Germline-derived CDR1 and CDR2 are LNHDA and SQIVND (reference sequence). This CDR3 is CASKPREGLVEQYF. The CDR3 DNA is TGTGCCAGTAAACCCCGGGAGGGCCTGGTCGAGCAGTACTTC.

The gene calls are TRBV28 and TRBJ1-1; weak D call: TRBD1 (6 bases). V was shortened by 7 bases and J by 0 bases, with 12 bases between the two germline ends. The CDR3 has 14 amino acids. CDR1 and CDR2 (germline): MDHEN, SYDVKM. CDR3 sequence reads: CASTLDRLNTEAFF. DNA for the CDR3: TGTGCCAGCACCCTAGACAGGTTGAACACTGAAGCTTTCTTT.